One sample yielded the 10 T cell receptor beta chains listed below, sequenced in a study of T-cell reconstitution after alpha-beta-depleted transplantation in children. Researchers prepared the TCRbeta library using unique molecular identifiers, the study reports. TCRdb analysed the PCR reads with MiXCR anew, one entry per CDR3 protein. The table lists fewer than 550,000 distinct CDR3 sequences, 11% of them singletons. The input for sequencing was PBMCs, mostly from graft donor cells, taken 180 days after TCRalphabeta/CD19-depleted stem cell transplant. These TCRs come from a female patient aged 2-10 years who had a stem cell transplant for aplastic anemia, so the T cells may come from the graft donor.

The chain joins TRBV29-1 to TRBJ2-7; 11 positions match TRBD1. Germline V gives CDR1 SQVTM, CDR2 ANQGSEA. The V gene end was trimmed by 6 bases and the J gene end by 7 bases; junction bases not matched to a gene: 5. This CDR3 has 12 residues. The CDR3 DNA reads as TGCAGCGTGGGGGGACAGGGGGGTGAGCAGTACTTC. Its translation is CSVGGQGGEQYF.

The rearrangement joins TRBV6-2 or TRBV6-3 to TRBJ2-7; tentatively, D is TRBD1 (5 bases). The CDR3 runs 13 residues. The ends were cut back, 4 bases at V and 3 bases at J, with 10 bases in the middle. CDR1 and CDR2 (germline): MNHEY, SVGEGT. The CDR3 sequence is CASSSNRFYEQYV. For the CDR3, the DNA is TGTGCCAGCAGTTCCAACAGGTTCTACGAGCAGTACGTC.

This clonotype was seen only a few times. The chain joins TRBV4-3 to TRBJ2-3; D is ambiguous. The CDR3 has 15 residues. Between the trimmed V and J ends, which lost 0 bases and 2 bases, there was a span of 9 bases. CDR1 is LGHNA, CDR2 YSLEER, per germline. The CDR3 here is CASSQERKTTDTQYF. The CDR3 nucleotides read TGCGCCAGCAGCCAAGAAAGAAAGACCACAGATACGCAGTATTTT.

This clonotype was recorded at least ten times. The DNA of the CDR3 is TGTGCCAGCAGGGGGGGACAGTCCTACGAGCAGTACTTC. Translating it yields CASRGGQSYEQYF. The V gene is TRBV27, the J gene TRBJ2-7; D perhaps matches TRBD1 (7 bases). The CDR3 contains 13 residues. Germline-derived CDR1 and CDR2 are MNHEY and SMNVEV (reference sequence). V was shortened by 6 bases and J by 1 base, with 10 bases between the two germline ends.

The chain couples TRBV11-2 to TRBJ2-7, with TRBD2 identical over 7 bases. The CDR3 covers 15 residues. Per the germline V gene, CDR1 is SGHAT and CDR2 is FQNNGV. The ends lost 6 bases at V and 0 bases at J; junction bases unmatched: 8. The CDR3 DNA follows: TGTGCCAGCAGGAGACCCGGGACTACCTCCTACGAGCAGTACTTC. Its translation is CASRRPGTTSYEQYF.

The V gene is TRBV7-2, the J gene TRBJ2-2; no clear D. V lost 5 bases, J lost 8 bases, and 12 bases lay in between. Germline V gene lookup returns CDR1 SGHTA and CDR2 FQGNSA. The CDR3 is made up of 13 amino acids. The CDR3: CASSPSVGGELFF. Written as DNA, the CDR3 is TGTGCCAGCAGCCCCTCAGTCGGGGGGGAGCTGTTTTTT.

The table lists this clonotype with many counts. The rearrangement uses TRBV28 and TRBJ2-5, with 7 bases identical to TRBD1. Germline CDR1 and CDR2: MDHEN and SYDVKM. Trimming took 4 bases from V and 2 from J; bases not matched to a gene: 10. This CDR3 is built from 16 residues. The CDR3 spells CASSSSPGQFQETQYF. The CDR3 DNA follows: TGTGCCAGCAGTTCTTCCCCGGGACAGTTTCAAGAGACCCAGTACTTC.

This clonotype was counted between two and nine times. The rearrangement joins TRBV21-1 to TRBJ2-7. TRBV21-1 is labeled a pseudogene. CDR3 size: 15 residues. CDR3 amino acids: CASSKGLAAGYEQYF. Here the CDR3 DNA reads TGTGCCAGCAGCAAAGGATTGGCCGCAGGCTATGAGCAGTACTTC.

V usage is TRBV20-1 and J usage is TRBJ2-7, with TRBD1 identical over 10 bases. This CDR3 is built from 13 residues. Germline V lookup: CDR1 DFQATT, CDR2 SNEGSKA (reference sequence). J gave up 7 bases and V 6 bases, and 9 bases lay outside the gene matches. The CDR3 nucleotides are TGCAGTGCCCCGGGACAGGGGATGAGGGAGCAGTACTTC. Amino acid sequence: CSAPGQGMREQYF.

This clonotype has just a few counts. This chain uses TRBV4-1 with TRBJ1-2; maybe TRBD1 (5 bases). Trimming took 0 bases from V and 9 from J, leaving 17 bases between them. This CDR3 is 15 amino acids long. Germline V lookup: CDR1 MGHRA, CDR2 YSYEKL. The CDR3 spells CASSQDHTGPLRYTF. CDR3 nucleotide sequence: TGCGCCAGCAGCCAAGATCACACAGGCCCTTTACGCTACACCTTC.